A single sample is the source of the 20 T cell receptor beta chains below, sequenced in a study of control samples from healthy donors and cancer patients (dated by TCRdb to the early 2020s). Library prep was done by the immunoSEQ multiplex PCR assay. The source is immuneACCESS, and TCRdb retained only in-frame sequences with V and J called. Part of the clones is not carried over; for the studies checked, unresolved V genes explain less than half of this, and the remainder is unexplained. The sample yields 150,000 or so clones; around 94% were counted once. Around 14% of the sample is held by the ten biggest clonotypes. Sequenced sample: PBMCs. The receptor source for this set is a man aged 60-69 years with colorectal cancer.

V and J are TRBV27 and TRBJ2-7; 9 nucleotides agree with TRBD1. Germline CDR1 reads MNHEY; CDR2 reads SMNVEV (reference sequence). J was trimmed by 6 bases and V by 6 bases; bases with no gene match: 6. CDR3 size: 13 residues. The CDR3 spells CASRLQGAREQYF. Here the CDR3 DNA reads TGTGCCAGCAGATTACAGGGGGCGCGCGAGCAGTACTTC.

The chain carries TRBV7-9 and TRBJ1-1, with D possibly TRBD1 on 5 matching bases. The length of the CDR3 is 17 residues. Trimming cost V 4 bases and J 1 base, with 19 bases left between them. The germline gives CDR1 SEHNR, CDR2 FQNEAQ (reference sequence). The chain's CDR3 is CASSSRYLDSPNTEAFF. The CDR3 DNA is TGTGCCAGCAGCTCCCGTTACCTCGACAGCCCGAACACTGAAGCTTTCTTT.

This clone was seen more than once but under ten times. This chain uses TRBV28 with TRBJ1-5; 7 bases fit TRBD1. Per the germline V gene, CDR1 is MDHEN and CDR2 is SYDVKM. The CDR3 spans 16 residues. The V gene end was trimmed by 2 bases and the J gene end by 0 bases; junction bases not matched to a gene: 4. CDR3 amino acids: CASSLEGAPSNQPQHF. The CDR3 bases are TGTGCCAGCAGTTTAGAGGGGGCGCCTAGCAATCAGCCCCAGCATTTT.

This chain links TRBV19 with TRBJ2-5; D is possibly TRBD2 (5 bases). CDR3 size: 13 residues. Germline loops: CDR1 LNHDA, CDR2 SQIVND (reference sequence). The V gene lost 7 bases and the J gene lost 5 bases, with 14 bases spanning the gap. Written as DNA, the CDR3 is TGTGCCAGTATTGGGAGTGGCTTGGAGACCCAGTACTTC. It encodes CASIGSGLETQYF.

The J gene is TRBJ1-2, the V gene TRBV30, with D unclear. CDR3 length: 13 amino acids. V gave up 4 bases and J gave up 8 bases, with 17 bases separating them. The V gene's germline CDR1 is GTSNPN and CDR2 SVGIG (reference sequence). The CDR3, as DNA: TGTGCCTGGACCCCACAAGAGGGAATGGGCTACACCTTC. Encoded protein: CAWTPQEGMGYTF.

J is TRBJ2-3 and V is TRBV2; possible D gene TRBD2, 6 bases. The CDR3 runs to 15 residues. The V end was cut by 1 base, the J end by 5 bases, with 13 bases between. The germline V gene encodes CDR1 SNHLY and CDR2 FYNNEI. CDR3 residues: CASSEEGGAKDTQYF. DNA for the CDR3: TGTGCCAGCAGTGAAGAGGGCGGGGCCAAAGATACGCAGTATTTT.

On this clone: This specimen includes other DNA sequences encoding the same CDR3. This chain links TRBV11-3 with TRBJ1-2, with D uncertain. Trimming removed 1 base from V and 4 bases from J, with 7 bases in between. Germline-derived CDR1 and CDR2 are SGHNT and YENEEA. The CDR3 loop spans 13 amino acids. The CDR3 DNA reads TGTGCCAGCAGCTTAGTCGGAGGCTATGGCTACACCTTC. Encoded protein: CASSLVGGYGYTF.

This clone occurred once. The V gene is TRBV19, the J gene TRBJ2-5, with D maybe TRBD2 (5 bases). Germline V gene lookup returns CDR1 LNHDA and CDR2 SQIVND (reference sequence). The CDR3 totals 15 residues. Trimming removed 6 bases at V and 1 base at J, with 15 bases between. The CDR3 protein is CASRREGGSQETQYF. DNA for the CDR3: TGTGCCAGTAGACGCGAGGGCGGTTCCCAAGAGACCCAGTACTTC.

The chain couples TRBV3-1 (or the pseudogene TRBV3-2) to TRBJ1-2; 7 bases map to TRBD1. The CDR3 consists of 14 residues. In germline, CDR1 is LGHDT, CDR2 YNNKEL (reference sequence). Germline trimming cut 6 bases from V and 4 bases from J; bases unmatched to any gene: 8. DNA for the CDR3: TGTGCCAGCAGTATCGGAGGGGGCATCTATGGCTACACCTTC. Amino acid sequence: CASSIGGGIYGYTF.

The chain employs TRBV5-1 and TRBJ1-5, with D maybe TRBD1 (5 bases). The CDR3 consists of 13 residues. The germline CDR1 and CDR2 sequences are SGHRS and YFSETQ. V was shortened by 2 bases and J by 9 bases, with 12 bases between the two germline ends. In DNA form, the CDR3 reads TGCGCCAGCAGCTTAGATCGGGGCCGGCCCCAGCATTTT. The encoded protein is CASSLDRGRPQHF.

The table lists this clone with a few counts. The genes are TRBV5-6 and TRBJ1-1, with D unclear. The CDR3 spans 12 residues. Looked up from germline, CDR1 is SGHDT and CDR2 is YYEEEE. V lost 0 bases and J 11 bases, leaving 11 bases between the germline ends. CDR3 nucleotides: TGTGCCAGCAGCTTGGAAGAGGGAGGTGCTTTCTTT. It codes for CASSLEEGGAFF.

The rearrangement joins TRBV19 to TRBJ2-6; TRBD1 is a possible D gene (5 bases). CDR3 size: 16 residues. V lost 4 bases, J lost 0 bases, and 10 bases lay in between. From germline, CDR1 is LNHDA and CDR2 SQIVND (reference sequence). CDR3 sequence: CASSTQGASGANVLTF. The CDR3 DNA sequence: TGTGCCAGTAGTACGCAGGGTGCCTCTGGGGCCAACGTCCTGACTTTC.

The chain employs TRBV11-3 and TRBJ2-3; 14 positions agree with TRBD2. The CDR3 contains 19 residues. Germline CDR1 reads SGHNT; CDR2 reads YENEEA. After removal of 5 bases from V and 4 bases from J, the junction contained 14 bases not matched to a gene. Written as DNA, the CDR3 is TGTGCCAGCAGCCTAGCCGCGGGACTAGCGGGGGAAGGTGCAGATACGCAGTATTTT. Translation gives CASSLAAGLAGEGADTQYF.

This chain connects TRBV18 to TRBJ1-6; TRBD1 matches at 11 bases. The CDR3 loop spans 15 amino acids. Germline values: CDR1 KGHSH, CDR2 LQKENI. V was pared by 5 bases and J by 8 bases, with 5 bases of the junction left unmatched. DNA of the CDR3: TGTGCCAGCTCATCGGGACAGGGGGTTGATTCACCCCTCCACTTT. Its translation is CASSSGQGVDSPLHF.

This chain links TRBV18 with TRBJ2-6; a weak D match, TRBD2 (5 bases). Germline lookup yields CDR1 KGHSH and CDR2 LQKENI. This CDR3 is built from 17 residues. Trimming stripped 4 bases from V and 1 base from J, with 14 bases between. The CDR3 spells CASSHLDGVSGANVLTF. For the CDR3, the DNA is TGTGCCAGCTCACATTTGGACGGGGTTTCTGGGGCCAACGTCCTGACTTTC.

V gene TRBV24-1 combines with J gene TRBJ1-5; 7 bases map to TRBD1. The CDR3 totals 13 residues. Germline V gene sequence: CDR1 KGHDR, CDR2 SFDVKD. The trim removed 8 bases at V and 5 bases at J, leaving 5 bases unmatched. The CDR3 DNA is TGTGCCACCAACCAGGGGGAACATCAGCCCCAGCATTTT. Translating gives CATNQGEHQPQHF.

The chain uses TRBV13 and TRBJ1-5, with a possible D match to TRBD1 (6 bases). Trimming shortened V by 5 bases and J by 5 bases, and 13 bases separated the two germline ends. The CDR3 totals 14 residues. Germline V gives CDR1 PRHDT, CDR2 FYEKMQ (reference sequence). The CDR3: CASSRRGAYQPQHF. The CDR3 nucleotides read TGTGCCAGCAGCCGAAGGGGGGCTTATCAGCCCCAGCATTTT.

This clone was detected only once. V is TRBV20-1 and J is TRBJ2-3, with D possibly being TRBD2 (5 bases). The CDR3 covers 12 residues. The V and J ends lost 3 bases and 6 bases respectively, with 10 bases between them. The germline V gene has CDR1 DFQATT and CDR2 SNEGSKA (reference sequence). The CDR3 protein is CSASGLEDTQYF. The CDR3 nucleotides read TGCAGTGCTAGTGGACTCGAGGATACGCAGTATTTT.

This chain uses TRBV5-1 with TRBJ1-3, with a weak D call TRBD1 (6 bases). Germline CDR1 reads SGHRS; CDR2 reads YFSETQ. The CDR3 contains 14 residues. V dropped 0 bases and J dropped 7 bases, with 11 bases sitting between them. In nucleotides, the CDR3 is TGCGCCAGCAGCTTGGCCCCAGGGGACAACACCATATATTTT. This sequence encodes CASSLAPGDNTIYF.

The genes are TRBV30 and TRBJ1-4, with TRBD1 matching 11 bases. CDR1 is GTSNPN and CDR2 is SVGIG in the germline V gene (reference sequence). CDR3 length: 17 residues. The trim removed 3 bases at V and 0 bases at J, leaving 6 bases unmatched. The CDR3 nucleotides are TGTGCCTGGAGAGGGACAGGGGGAGCCGCAACTAATGAAAAACTGTTTTTT. Translated, it gives CAWRGTGGAATNEKLFF.